This TCR beta chain is drawn from a study of early T cells in non-severe SARS-CoV-2 infection. The CDR3 is made up of 13 amino acids. V lost 2 bases and J 8 bases, leaving 7 bases between the germline ends. TCRdb called the 5' RACE reads again in MiXCR, with one record for every CDR3 protein. Among about 55,000 distinct CDR3 sequences listed, around 13% were seen once. This clonotype was seen ten or more times. The rearrangement uses TRBV12-3 or TRBV12-4 and TRBJ1-6; D is unclear. The sequenced sample was whole blood. This receptor was identified in an adult who was a healthcare worker with PCR-confirmed SARS-CoV-2 infection or an uninfected control (not recorded which). The CDR3 bases are TGTGCCAGCAGTTTAAGGGAGGATTCACCCCTCCACTTT. It translates to CASSLREDSPLHF.